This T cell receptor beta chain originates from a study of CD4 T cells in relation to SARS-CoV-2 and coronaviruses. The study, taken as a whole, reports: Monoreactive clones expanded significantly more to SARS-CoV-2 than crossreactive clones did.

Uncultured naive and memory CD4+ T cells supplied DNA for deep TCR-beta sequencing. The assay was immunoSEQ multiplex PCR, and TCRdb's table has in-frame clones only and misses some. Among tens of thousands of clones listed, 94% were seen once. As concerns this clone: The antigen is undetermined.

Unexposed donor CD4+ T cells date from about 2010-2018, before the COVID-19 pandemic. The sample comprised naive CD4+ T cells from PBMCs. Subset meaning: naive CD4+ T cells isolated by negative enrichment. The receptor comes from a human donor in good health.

The CDR3 reads CASRTGTGAGELFF. The CDR3 coding sequence is TGTGCCAGCAGAACCGGGACAGGGGCCGGGGAGCTGTTTTTT. V is TRBV27 and J is TRBJ2-2, with 10 positions matching TRBD1. Germline CDR1 MNHEY, CDR2 SMNVEV (reference sequence). The junction had 4 bases not matched to a gene; V was cut back by 6 bases and J by 6 bases. The CDR3 contains 14 residues.